The T cell receptor beta chain described here comes from a study of cytomegalovirus exposure and HLA in healthy donors (dated by TCRdb to 2016 to 2017). Concerning the study at large: According to a later analysis, the roughly 130 validation repertoires were produced on the same platform as the 700 or so repertoires of the first cohort. The study combined high-throughput TCR immunosequencing, statistical association of individual TCRs with disease status, and machine learning to predict cytomegalovirus infection status. The aim of the study was to test whether cataloging public T cell receptors could identify signatures of past pathogen exposure. In addition to the first cohort of approximately 650 subjects, a separate validation cohort of 130 or so different subjects was used.

Broader findings and caveats from the paper: Across donors, most TCR sequences were observed very rarely, whereas some public TCRs were present in many individuals. In both the original and validation cohorts, the classifier was reported to diagnose cytomegalovirus status with high specificity and sensitivity. The validation cohort had no HLA typing available for a later analysis, so co-occurrence within that cohort was assessed over all 130 or so repertoires. It was suggested by the authors that the approach could potentially be generalized to other disease states and immunological phenotypes. In vitro tests confirmed that a few of the cytomegalovirus-associated TCR beta chains recognize cytomegalovirus antigens. Subsequent analysis determined that TCRs grouped into clusters in the first cohort also showed a tendency toward co-occurrence across the roughly 130 validation repertoires, and about 93% of cluster scores exceeded 0. The study listed approximately 160 TCR beta chains as associated with cytomegalovirus.

The donors belonged to the validation cohort of 90 to 150 subjects, which was separate from the approximately 700-subject first cohort. Germline trimming: 8 bases from V, 2 bases from J; junction bases outside gene matches: 7. The CDR3 runs 15 residues from the cysteine to the phenylalanine. The retained sequence is limited to the CDR3, 45 bases, with the frame set at the first base. CDR1 and CDR2 are drawn from the germline V gene: SNHLY, FYNNEI. Libraries were constructed by the immunoSEQ multiplex PCR assay. In the paper's pipeline: A statistical classification framework was built to diagnose cytomegalovirus status from the catalog of TCR beta chain sequences. As stored in TCRdb, this immuneACCESS dataset retains in-frame rearrangements with V and J assigned. A fraction of the clones does not appear; measured against another copy, unresolved V genes explain less than half of the discrepancy, and the remainder lacks a known reason. V and J calls and clone size follow that table, whereas D and trimming were derived from the DNA. The sample records 140,000 or so clones, about nine tenths of which are singletons. The ten largest account for 3.5% to 5.5% of the sample.

This clone was seen only a few times. Its recognized antigen is unknown. The sample holds no much larger clone one base away, and base qualities are not on file. Input material: PBMCs. The chain is assembled from TRBV2 and TRBJ2-4; TRBD2 fits 9 bases in the junction. The sequence was collected from a man between 18 and 35 years old in good health and CMV-seropositive. The DNA sequence is TGTGCCAGCCACCGGCGGGAGGGGACCAAAAACATTCAGTACTTC. Translation gives CASHRREGTKNIQYF.